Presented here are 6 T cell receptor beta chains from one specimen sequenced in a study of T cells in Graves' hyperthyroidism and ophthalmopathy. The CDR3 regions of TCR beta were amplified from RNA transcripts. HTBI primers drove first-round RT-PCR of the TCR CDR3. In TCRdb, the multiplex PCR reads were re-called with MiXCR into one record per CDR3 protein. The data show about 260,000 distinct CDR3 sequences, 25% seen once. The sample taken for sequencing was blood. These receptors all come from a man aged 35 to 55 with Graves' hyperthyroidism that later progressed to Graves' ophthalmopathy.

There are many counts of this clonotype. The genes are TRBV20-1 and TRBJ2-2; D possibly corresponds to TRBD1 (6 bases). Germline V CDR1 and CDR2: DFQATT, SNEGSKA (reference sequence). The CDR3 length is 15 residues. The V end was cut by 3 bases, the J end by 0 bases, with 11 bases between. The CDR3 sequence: CSASAGTPNTGELFF. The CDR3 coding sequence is TGCAGTGCTAGCGCCGGGACACCGAACACCGGGGAGCTGTTTTTT.

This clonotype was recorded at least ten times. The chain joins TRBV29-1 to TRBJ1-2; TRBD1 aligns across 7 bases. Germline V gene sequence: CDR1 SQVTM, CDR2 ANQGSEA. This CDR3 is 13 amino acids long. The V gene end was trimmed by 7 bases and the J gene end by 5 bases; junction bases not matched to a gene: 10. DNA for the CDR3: TGCAGCGCCTGGGGGGACAGCTTATATGGCTACACCTTC. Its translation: CSAWGDSLYGYTF.

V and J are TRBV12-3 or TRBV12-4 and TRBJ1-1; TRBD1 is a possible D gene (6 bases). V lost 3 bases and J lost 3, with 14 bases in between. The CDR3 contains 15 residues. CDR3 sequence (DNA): TGTGCCAGCAGTTTGGTCTACGAGGGGGACACTGAAGCTTTCTTT. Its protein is CASSLVYEGDTEAFF.

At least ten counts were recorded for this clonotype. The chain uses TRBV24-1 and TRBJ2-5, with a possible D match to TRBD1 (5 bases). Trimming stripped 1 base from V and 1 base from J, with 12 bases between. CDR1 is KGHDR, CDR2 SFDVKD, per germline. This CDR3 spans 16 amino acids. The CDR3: CATSDFGAGFQETQYF. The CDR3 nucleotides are TGTGCCACCAGTGATTTTGGAGCAGGGTTCCAAGAGACCCAGTACTTC.

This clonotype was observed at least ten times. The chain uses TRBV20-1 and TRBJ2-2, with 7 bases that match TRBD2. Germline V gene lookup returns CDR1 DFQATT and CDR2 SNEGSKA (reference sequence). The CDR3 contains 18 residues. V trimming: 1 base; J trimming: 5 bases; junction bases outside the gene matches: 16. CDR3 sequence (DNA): TGCAGTGCTAGAGTCGCAGTGAGCGGGATTTATCAGACCGGGGAGCTGTTTTTT. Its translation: CSARVAVSGIYQTGELFF.

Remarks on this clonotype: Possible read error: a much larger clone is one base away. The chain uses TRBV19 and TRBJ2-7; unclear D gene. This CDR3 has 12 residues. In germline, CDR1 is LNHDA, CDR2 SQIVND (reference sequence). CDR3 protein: CTSSISGYEQYF. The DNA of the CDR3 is TGTACCAGTAGTATATCGGGCTACGAGCAGTACTTC.